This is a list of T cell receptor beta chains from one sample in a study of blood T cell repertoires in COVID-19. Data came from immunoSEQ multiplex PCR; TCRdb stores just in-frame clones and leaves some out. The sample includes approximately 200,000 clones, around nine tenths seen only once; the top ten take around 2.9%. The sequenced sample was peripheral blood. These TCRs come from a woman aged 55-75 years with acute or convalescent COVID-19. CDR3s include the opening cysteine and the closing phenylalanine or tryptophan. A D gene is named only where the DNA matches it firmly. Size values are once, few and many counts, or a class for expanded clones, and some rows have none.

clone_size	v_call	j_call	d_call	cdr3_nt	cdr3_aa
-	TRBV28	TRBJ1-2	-	TGTGCCAGCAGTCAAAACTATGGCTACACCTTC	CASSQNYGYTF
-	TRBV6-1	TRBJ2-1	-	TGTGCCAGCAGTGGTCCTTGGCGAGGCCCCTCCTACAATGAGCAGTTCTTC	CASSGPWRGPSYNEQFF
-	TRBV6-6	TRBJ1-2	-	TGTGCCAGCGACGGACAGTCCTACTATGGCTACACCTTC	CASDGQSYYGYTF
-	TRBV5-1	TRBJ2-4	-	TGCGCCAGCAGCTTGGACAATATGTACATTCAGTACTTC	CASSLDNMYIQYF
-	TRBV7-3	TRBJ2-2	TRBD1	TGTGCCAGCAGCCTGGGACAGGGGAGACTTGGCGGGGAGCTGTTTTTT	CASSLGQGRLGGELFF
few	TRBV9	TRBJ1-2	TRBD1	TGTGCCAGCAGCGAGGCGGGACAGGGGGCGCGAGGCTACACCTTC	CASSEAGQGARGYTF
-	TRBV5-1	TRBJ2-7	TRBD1	TGCGCCAGCAGTAGGGTTCACAGGGGAGCCTACGAGCAGTACTTC	CASSRVHRGAYEQYF
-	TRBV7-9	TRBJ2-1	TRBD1	TGTGCCAGCAGCTTATTAGGGACAGGGACGGGGAATGAGCAGTTCTTC	CASSLLGTGTGNEQFF
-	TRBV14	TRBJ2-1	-	TGTGCCAGCAGCCAAGGTCTCTGGGGGCCGAGCTCCTACAATGAGCAGTTCTTC	CASSQGLWGPSSYNEQFF
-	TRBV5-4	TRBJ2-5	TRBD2	TGTGCCAGCAGTCCGGCTAGCGGGGTGTCCATCGGAGAGACCCAGTACTTC	CASSPASGVSIGETQYF
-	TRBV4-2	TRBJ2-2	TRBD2	TGTGCCAGCAGCCACGGACTAGGGAACACCGGGGAGCTGTTTTTT	CASSHGLGNTGELFF
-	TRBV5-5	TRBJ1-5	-	TGTGCCAGCAGCTTGTTTGCTGCAGCGGGTCAGCCCCAGCATTTT	CASSLFAAAGQPQHF
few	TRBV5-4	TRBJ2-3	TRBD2	TGTGCCAGCAGCTTGGGTCGCGGGGGGGCCAGAGATACGCAGTATTTT	CASSLGRGGARDTQYF
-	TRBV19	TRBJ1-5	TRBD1	TGTGCCAGTAGTCCCGGACAGGGGGCGCATCAGCCCCAGCATTTT	CASSPGQGAHQPQHF
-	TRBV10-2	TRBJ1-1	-	TGCGCCTCTATCGCCAGGGGAACTATGAACACTGAAGCTTTCTTT	CASIARGTMNTEAFF
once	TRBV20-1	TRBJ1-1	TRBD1	TGCAGTGCTAGTGGACTGGGACAGGCAGCGACTGAAGCTTTCTTT	CSASGLGQAATEAFF
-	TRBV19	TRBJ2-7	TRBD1	TGTGCCAGTAGTACGACAGGGCTCCACGAGCAGTACTTC	CASSTTGLHEQYF